This T cell receptor beta chain was recovered during a study of cytomegalovirus exposure and HLA in healthy donors. General study results and limits: Presence/absence analyses took donor sequencing depth as roughly uniform. A few V segments could not be told apart, such as TRBV6-2 and TRBV6-3, and were left out. A later analysis by the authors found several of the most significant clusters apparently linked to common viral pathogens.

The CDR3 loop spans 16 amino acids. Germline trimming cut 5 bases from V and 3 bases from J; bases unmatched to any gene: 6. CDR1 is KGHSH, CDR2 LQKENI, per germline. PCR amplification relied on 60 Vbeta primers (plus 13 Jbeta primers). Using immunoSEQ multiplex PCR, the repertoire was profiled, and TCRdb retains in-frame clones only, with some absent. This table has 100,000 to 150,000 clones, about 72% appearing once. While unrecorded immune exposures were likely, the donors were nominally healthy when sampled. A word on this clone: What it recognizes is unknown.

This clonotype was sampled from a female donor in good health and CMV-seronegative. This chain joins TRBV18 and TRBJ2-1, with 11 bases identical to TRBD1. Input material: PBMCs. The CDR3 nucleotides read TGTGCCAGCTCAGCCACCGGGACAGGGGGCTACAATGAGCAGTTCTTC. Residues: CASSATGTGGYNEQFF. The full variable domain, with the rest looked up from reference TRBV18 and TRBJ2-1, is NAGVMQNPRHLVRRRGQEARLRCSPMKGHSHVYWYRQLPEEGLKFMVYLQKENIIDESGMPKERFSAEFPKEGPSILRIQQVVRGDSAAYFCASSATGTGGYNEQFFGPGTRLTVL.